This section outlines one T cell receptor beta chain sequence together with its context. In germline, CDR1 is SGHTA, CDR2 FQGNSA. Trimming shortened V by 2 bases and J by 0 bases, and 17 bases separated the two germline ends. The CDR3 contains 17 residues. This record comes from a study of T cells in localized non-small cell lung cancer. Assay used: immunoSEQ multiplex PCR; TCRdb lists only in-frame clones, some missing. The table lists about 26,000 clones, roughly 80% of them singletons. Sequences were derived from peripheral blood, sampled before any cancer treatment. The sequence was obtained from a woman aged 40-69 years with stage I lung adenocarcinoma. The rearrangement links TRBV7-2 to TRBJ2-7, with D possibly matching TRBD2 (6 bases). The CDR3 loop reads CASSLNPSGFLSYEQYF. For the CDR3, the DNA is TGTGCCAGCAGCTTAAATCCGAGCGGGTTCCTCTCCTACGAGCAGTACTTC.